Sequencing of this TCR beta chain was carried out in a study of blood T cell repertoires in COVID-19. Study-level information: Specimens from acute and convalescent COVID-19 originated in the United States, Italy and Spain.

Produced via immunoSEQ multiplex PCR; TCRdb's table is partial and in-frame only. The sample includes a few hundred thousand clones, about 82% of them seen just once. Unmatched junction bases numbered 7, after V lost 2 bases and J lost 4 bases. The CDR3 is made up of 15 amino acids. In germline, CDR1 is LNHDA, CDR2 SQIVND (reference sequence). The specimen sequenced was peripheral blood. The sequence derives from a man of 80 years or more with acute or convalescent COVID-19. The V and J genes are TRBV19 and TRBJ1-2; 7 bases match TRBD1. CDR3 amino acids: CASSINGGGSYGYTF. In nucleotides, the CDR3 is TGTGCCAGTAGTATAAATGGAGGGGGCAGCTATGGCTACACCTTC.